The 27 T cell receptor beta chains reported below all come from one sample, sequenced in a study of blood T cell repertoires in COVID-19. Profiled with immunoSEQ multiplex PCR; TCRdb holds only in-frame clones, not every one. The table records more than 65,000 clones, approximately 88% of them present only once. The specimen sequenced was peripheral blood. All receptors derive from a man aged 55 to 70 with acute or convalescent COVID-19.

The chain has TRBV13 and TRBJ2-1, with TRBD2 matching over 8 bases. CDR1 and CDR2 from the germline V gene are PRHDT and FYEKMQ (reference sequence). This CDR3 is built from 17 residues. V lost 1 base, J lost 5 bases, and 10 bases stayed unmatched. CDR3 in amino acids: CASSLAASGAGDNEQFF. The CDR3 DNA reads TGTGCCAGCAGCTTAGCCGCCTCGGGAGCGGGGGACAATGAGCAGTTCTTC.

The genes are TRBV5-1 and TRBJ1-1; a weak D match, TRBD1 (5 bases). From germline, CDR1 is SGHRS and CDR2 YFSETQ. The CDR3 has 15 amino acids. The ends were cut back, 0 bases at V and 1 base at J, with 10 bases in the middle. The DNA of the CDR3 is TGCGCCAGCAGCTTGGGACAGTCTGAGAACACTGAAGCTTTCTTT. Residues: CASSLGQSENTEAFF.

This chain uses TRBV4-2 with TRBJ1-1; 8 bases are shared with TRBD1. This CDR3 is built from 16 residues. Germline V gene sequence: CDR1 LGHNA, CDR2 YNFKEQ. Trimming took 6 bases from V and 1 from J; bases not matched to a gene: 10. The CDR3, as DNA: TGTGCCAGCAGAAGAGGGACAGGCCATGGGAACACTGAAGCTTTCTTT. Translated: CASRRGTGHGNTEAFF.

The rearrangement uses TRBV7-2 and TRBJ2-3; tentative D call: TRBD1 (6 bases). Trimming stripped 5 bases from V and 0 bases from J, with 12 bases between. This CDR3 contains 15 residues. CDR1 and CDR2 from the germline V gene are SGHTA and FQGNSA. For the CDR3, the DNA is TGTGCCAGCAGCCACAGGGAATCTAGCACAGATACGCAGTATTTT. Protein sequence: CASSHRESSTDTQYF.

The rearrangement uses TRBV15 and TRBJ2-5; D unclear. The CDR3 is made up of 16 amino acids. The germline CDR1 and CDR2 sequences are LNHNV and YYDKDF (reference sequence). Trimming took 5 bases from V and 0 from J, leaving 16 bases between them. Here the CDR3 DNA reads TGTGCCACCAGCCGAGGCTCGGTGCCGTACCAAGAGACCCAGTACTTC. It specifies CATSRGSVPYQETQYF.

The V gene is TRBV9, the J gene TRBJ2-3; 8 bases match TRBD1. Germline CDR1 reads SGDLS; CDR2 reads YYNGEE. CDR3 length equals 16 residues. The junction had 11 bases not matched to a gene; V was cut back by 4 bases and J by 4 bases. CDR3 nucleotides: TGTGCCAGCAGCCCAGGGACAGGCTACGTTTCAGATACGCAGTATTTT. Translation gives CASSPGTGYVSDTQYF.

This chain connects TRBV5-5 to TRBJ1-1; D not certain. In germline, CDR1 is SGHKS, CDR2 YYEKEE (reference sequence). The germline V and J ends were trimmed by 4 bases and 1 base, with 14 bases remaining between them. The length of the CDR3 is 15 residues. CDR3 region: CASSPLRVGNTEAFF. CDR3 DNA sequence: TGTGCCAGCAGCCCCCTGCGGGTCGGGAACACTGAAGCTTTCTTT.

The rearrangement links TRBV4-2 to TRBJ1-4; 10 bases match TRBD1. Per the germline V gene, CDR1 is LGHNA and CDR2 is YNFKEQ. V gave up 0 bases and J gave up 6 bases; unmatched junction bases: 4. The CDR3 has 16 residues. CDR3 nucleotides: TGTGCCAGCAGCCAAGAAAGACAGGGGGCTTATGAAAAACTGTTTTTT. This codes for CASSQERQGAYEKLFF.

The genes are TRBV19 and TRBJ1-2, with 7 bases matching TRBD1. Germline assignment: CDR1 LNHDA and CDR2 SQIVND (reference sequence). V gave up 5 bases and J gave up 2 bases; unmatched junction bases: 2. The CDR3 consists of 13 residues. The CDR3 protein is CASSQGENYGYTF. The DNA for the CDR3 is TGTGCCAGTAGTCAGGGGGAGAACTATGGCTACACCTTC.

The table lists this clone with a few counts. The rearrangement uses TRBV19 and TRBJ2-1; tentatively, D is TRBD2 (5 bases). The V end was cut by 3 bases, the J end by 6 bases, with 6 bases between. Germline CDR1 and CDR2: LNHDA and SQIVND (reference sequence). The CDR3 covers 12 residues. CDR3 amino acids: CASSMAGNEQFF. The CDR3 DNA sequence: TGTGCCAGTAGTATGGCGGGCAATGAGCAGTTCTTC.

The V gene is TRBV6-2 or TRBV6-3, the J gene TRBJ1-2; 8 nucleotides align to TRBD1. CDR3 length equals 12 residues. V was pared by 4 bases and J by 8 bases, with 3 bases of the junction left unmatched. Germline CDR1 is MNHEY and CDR2 is SVGEGT. The DNA for the CDR3 is TGTGCCAGCAGTTTCCGGGACAGGGGCTACACCTTC. This gives the protein CASSFRDRGYTF.

This clone has just one count. One junction end does not reproduce the germline sequence, and a read error may be involved. The chain is built from TRBV28 and TRBJ1-1; 7 positions match TRBD1. Germline CDR1 reads MDHEN; CDR2 reads SYDVKM. The CDR3 extends over 11 amino acids. The DNA for the CDR3 is TGTGCCAACAGTCTCGGGACAGTAGCTTTCTTT. This encodes CANSLGTVAFF.

Points on this clone: Other DNA sequences within the sample encode an identical CDR3. The V gene is TRBV7-9, the J gene TRBJ1-1; 10 nucleotides line up with TRBD1. The CDR3 has 16 residues. Losses at the gene ends were 5 bases for V and 0 bases for J; bases not matched to a gene: 6. Germline V gene sequence: CDR1 SEHNR, CDR2 FQNEAQ (reference sequence). This CDR3 is CASSPGQGGMNTEAFF. The CDR3 coding sequence is TGTGCCAGCAGCCCCGGACAGGGGGGTATGAACACTGAAGCTTTCTTT. The variable domain in full, completed from reference TRBV7-9 and TRBJ1-1, reads DTGVSQNPRHKITKRGQNVTFRCDPISEHNRLYWYRQTLGQGPEFLTYFQNEAQLEKSRLLSDRFSAERPKGSFSTLEIQRTEQGDSAMYLCASSPGQGGMNTEAFFGQGTRLTVV.

The chain is built from TRBV7-3 and TRBJ2-3; D gene unclear. The CDR3 loop spans 13 amino acids. V was clipped by 5 bases and J by 0 bases, with 6 bases between them. Germline values: CDR1 SGHTA, CDR2 FQGTGA. The CDR3 DNA reads as TGTGCCAGCAGCCGGTCTAGCACAGATACGCAGTATTTT. This translates into CASSRSSTDTQYF.

The rearrangement links TRBV6-1 to TRBJ1-2; tentative D call: TRBD1 (5 bases). The CDR3 has 16 residues. V gave up 0 bases and J gave up 4 bases, with 15 bases separating them. The germline V gene has CDR1 MNHNS and CDR2 SASEGT. DNA of the CDR3: TGTGCCAGCAGTGAAGCAACGGCAGGGTGGTTCTATGGCTACACCTTC. Its translation: CASSEATAGWFYGYTF.

CDR3 nucleotides: TGTGCCAGCAGTGAGGGGGCGGCCAGGAACACCGGGGAGCTGTTTTTT. Translating it yields CASSEGAARNTGELFF. The gene calls are TRBV2 and TRBJ2-2; TRBD1 might be the D (6 bases). Germline V CDR1 and CDR2: SNHLY, FYNNEI. This CDR3 spans 16 amino acids. Trimming removed 3 bases from V and 1 base from J, with 12 bases in between. Looking up the rest from reference TRBV2 and TRBJ2-2 gives the full variable domain: EPEVTQTPSHQVTQMGQEVILRCVPISNHLYFYWYRQILGQKVEFLVSFYNNEISEKSEIFDDQFSVERPDGSNFTLKIRSTKLEDSAMYFCASSEGAARNTGELFFGEGSRLTVL.

The rearrangement joins TRBV15 to TRBJ2-2; D is ambiguous. The CDR3 length is 13 residues. Trimming left V 1 base short and J 6 bases short, with 6 bases between. Per germline, CDR1 LNHNV and CDR2 YYDKDF (reference sequence). The CDR3 nucleotides read TGTGCCACCAGCAGAGTGGCGGCCGGGGAGCTGTTTTTT. Encoded protein: CATSRVAAGELFF.

This clone was seen only once. The J gene is TRBJ1-4, the V gene TRBV9, with D maybe TRBD1 (5 bases). The germline CDR1 and CDR2 sequences are SGDLS and YYNGEE. This CDR3 comprises 15 residues. V was trimmed by 3 bases and J by 8 bases, leaving 17 bases between them. The CDR3 sequence is CASSAAGGGPEKLFF. The CDR3 nucleotides are TGTGCCAGCAGCGCCGCGGGGGGTGGCCCCGAAAAACTGTTTTTT.

The genes are TRBV6-5 and TRBJ2-3, with 9 positions matching TRBD2. The CDR3 runs to 16 residues. Germline CDR1 is MNHEY and CDR2 is SVGAGI. The ends lost 2 bases at V and 2 bases at J; junction bases unmatched: 5. CDR3 in amino acids: CASSYGSGGLTDTQYF. For the CDR3, the DNA is TGTGCCAGCAGTTACGGTAGCGGGGGACTCACAGATACGCAGTATTTT.

J is TRBJ2-1 and V is TRBV27, with 8 bases identical to TRBD1. The length of the CDR3 is 19 residues. With V trimmed by 4 bases and J by 7 bases, 21 bases remained unmatched. CDR1 and CDR2 (germline): MNHEY, SMNVEV (reference sequence). The CDR3 reads CASSSDRGRALDRLNEQFF. CDR3 in DNA: TGTGCCAGCAGTTCCGACAGGGGCCGGGCATTGGATCGCCTTAATGAGCAGTTCTTC.

Here the CDR3 DNA reads TGTGCCTGGAACCCGGGGGGTCAAGAGACCCAGTACTTC. It translates to CAWNPGGQETQYF. This sequence joins TRBV30 and TRBJ2-5; 7 positions agree with TRBD2. Germline loops: CDR1 GTSNPN, CDR2 SVGIG (reference sequence). The V segment lost 4 bases and the J segment 2 bases; nucleotides outside the gene matches: 4. The CDR3 covers 13 residues. The full variable domain, rest sourced from reference TRBV30 and TRBJ2-5, is SQTIHQWPATLVQPVGSPLSLECTVEGTSNPNLYWYRQAAGRGLQLLFYSVGIGQISSEVPQNLSASRPQDRQFILSSKKLLLSDSGFYLCAWNPGGQETQYFGPGTRLLVL.

This clone was counted only a few times. This rearrangement joins TRBV7-9 to TRBJ2-3; 10 nucleotides match TRBD2. V shed 2 bases, J shed 0 bases, and the junction held 11 bases outside the gene matches. The CDR3 covers 19 residues. CDR1 is SEHNR, CDR2 FQNEAQ, per germline (reference sequence). CDR3 sequence (DNA): TGTGCCAGCAGCTTAAGGGCTAGCGGGGGACGTACTAGCACAGATACGCAGTATTTT. Translation: CASSLRASGGRTSTDTQYF.

This clone has a single count. Distinct nucleotide sequences in the sample also encode this CDR3. CDR3 protein: CASSVRGLNTGELFF. CDR3 nucleotide sequence: TGTGCCAGCAGCGTGCGCGGGTTAAACACCGGGGAGCTGTTTTTT. The V call is TRBV9, the J call TRBJ2-2, with D maybe TRBD2 (5 bases). Trimming left V 2 bases short and J 2 bases short, with 10 bases between. The CDR3 totals 15 residues. The germline V gene encodes CDR1 SGDLS and CDR2 YYNGEE.

This chain connects TRBV30 to TRBJ2-4; D may be TRBD2 (5 bases). There are 13 residues in the CDR3. Germline V lookup: CDR1 GTSNPN, CDR2 SVGIG (reference sequence). Trimming cost V 4 bases and J 3 bases, with 10 bases left between them. The CDR3 region is CAWTGLDKNIQYF. The DNA for the CDR3 is TGTGCCTGGACAGGACTTGACAAAAACATTCAGTACTTC.

V usage is TRBV19 and J usage is TRBJ2-1; no definite D call. The length of the CDR3 is 14 residues. CDR1 is LNHDA and CDR2 is SQIVND in the germline V gene (reference sequence). Trimming took off 4 bases at V and 4 bases at J, with 11 bases between the two ends. The CDR3 here is CASSRGSKYNEQFF. CDR3 DNA: TGTGCCAGTAGTAGAGGTTCTAAATACAATGAGCAGTTCTTC. Combining the CDR3 with reference TRBV19 and TRBJ2-1 gives the whole variable domain DGGITQSPKYLFRKEGQNVTLSCEQNLNHDAMYWYRQDPGQGLRLIYYSQIVNDFQKGDIAEGYSVSREKKESFPLTVTSAQKNPTAFYLCASSRGSKYNEQFFGPGTRLTVL.

This clone was seen a single time. V usage is TRBV6-6 and J usage is TRBJ1-6; D gene unclear. Per germline, CDR1 MNHNY and CDR2 SVGAGI (reference sequence). V lost 4 bases and J lost 7, with 5 bases in between. The CDR3 contains 12 residues. CDR3 sequence: CASSSVNSPLHF. CDR3 bases: TGTGCCAGCAGTTCCGTAAATTCACCCCTCCACTTT.

This chain uses TRBV19 with TRBJ1-1, with D possibly TRBD1 on 6 matching bases. The germline V gene encodes CDR1 LNHDA and CDR2 SQIVND (reference sequence). V lost 6 bases to trimming and J lost 3 bases, with 14 bases between them. This CDR3 contains 14 residues. The CDR3 DNA follows: TGTGCCAGTAGATGGACAGTATTTGACACTGAAGCTTTCTTT. This gives the protein CASRWTVFDTEAFF. The entire variable domain, with the rest obtained from reference TRBV19 and TRBJ1-1, is as follows: DGGITQSPKYLFRKEGQNVTLSCEQNLNHDAMYWYRQDPGQGLRLIYYSQIVNDFQKGDIAEGYSVSREKKESFPLTVTSAQKNPTAFYLCASRWTVFDTEAFFGQGTRLTVV.